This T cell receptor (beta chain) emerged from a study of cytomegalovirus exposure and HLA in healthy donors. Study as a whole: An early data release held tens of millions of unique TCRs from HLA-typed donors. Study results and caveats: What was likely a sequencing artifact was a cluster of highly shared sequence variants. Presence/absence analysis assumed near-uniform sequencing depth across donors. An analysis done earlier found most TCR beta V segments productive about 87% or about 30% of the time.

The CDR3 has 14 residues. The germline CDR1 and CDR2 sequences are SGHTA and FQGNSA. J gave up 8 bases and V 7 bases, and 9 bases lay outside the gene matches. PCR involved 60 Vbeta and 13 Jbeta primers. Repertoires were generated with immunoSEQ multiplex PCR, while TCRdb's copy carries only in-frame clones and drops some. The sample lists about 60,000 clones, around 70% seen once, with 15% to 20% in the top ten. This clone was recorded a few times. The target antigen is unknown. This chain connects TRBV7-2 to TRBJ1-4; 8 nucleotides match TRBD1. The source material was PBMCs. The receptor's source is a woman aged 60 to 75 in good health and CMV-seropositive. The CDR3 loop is CASTQGQGGEKLFF. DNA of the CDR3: TGTGCCAGCACCCAAGGACAGGGAGGCGAAAAACTGTTTTTT.